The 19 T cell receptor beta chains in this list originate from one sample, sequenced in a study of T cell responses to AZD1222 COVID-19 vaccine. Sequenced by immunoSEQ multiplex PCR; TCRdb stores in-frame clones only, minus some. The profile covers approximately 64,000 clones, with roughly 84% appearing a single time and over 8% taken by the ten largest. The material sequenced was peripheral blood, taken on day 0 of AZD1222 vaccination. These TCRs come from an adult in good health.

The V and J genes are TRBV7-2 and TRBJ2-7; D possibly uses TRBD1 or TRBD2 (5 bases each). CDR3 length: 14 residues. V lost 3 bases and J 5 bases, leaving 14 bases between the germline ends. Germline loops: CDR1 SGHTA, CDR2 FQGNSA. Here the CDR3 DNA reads TGTGCCAGCAGCTTGCTCGGGACGCGGAACGAGCAGTACTTC. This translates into CASSLLGTRNEQYF. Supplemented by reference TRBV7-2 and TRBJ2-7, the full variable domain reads GAGVSQSPSNKVTEKGKDVELRCDPISGHTALYWYRQSLGQGLEFLIYFQGNSAPDKSGLPSDRFSAERTGGSVSTLTIQRTQQEDSAVYLCASSLLGTRNEQYFGPGTRLTVT.

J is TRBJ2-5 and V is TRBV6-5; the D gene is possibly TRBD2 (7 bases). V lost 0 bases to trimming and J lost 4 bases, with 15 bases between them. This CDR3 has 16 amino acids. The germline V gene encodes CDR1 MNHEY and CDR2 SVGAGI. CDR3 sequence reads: CASSYSRGGPGETQYF. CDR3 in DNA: TGTGCCAGCAGTTACTCGAGGGGGGGCCCCGGAGAGACCCAGTACTTC.

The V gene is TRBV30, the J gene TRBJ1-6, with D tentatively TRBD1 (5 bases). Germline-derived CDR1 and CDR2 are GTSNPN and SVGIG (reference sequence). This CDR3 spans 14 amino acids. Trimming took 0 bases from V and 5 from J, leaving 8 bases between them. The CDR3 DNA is TGTGCCTGGAGTGTAGGGGCCGATAATTCACCCCTCCACTTT. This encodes CAWSVGADNSPLHF.

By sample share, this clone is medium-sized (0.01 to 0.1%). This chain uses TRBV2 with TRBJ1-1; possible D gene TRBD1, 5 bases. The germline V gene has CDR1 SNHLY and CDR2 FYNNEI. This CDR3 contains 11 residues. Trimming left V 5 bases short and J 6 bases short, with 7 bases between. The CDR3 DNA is TGTGCCAGCAGTTTAGGGGCTGAAGCTTTCTTT. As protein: CASSLGAEAFF.

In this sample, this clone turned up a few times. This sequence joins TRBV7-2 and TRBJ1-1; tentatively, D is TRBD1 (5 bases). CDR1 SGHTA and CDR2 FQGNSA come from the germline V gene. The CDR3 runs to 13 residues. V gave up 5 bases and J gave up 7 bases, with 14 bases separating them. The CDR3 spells CASSVRGGYEAFF. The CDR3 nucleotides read TGTGCCAGCAGCGTCCGGGGCGGATATGAAGCTTTCTTT.

The CDR3 here is CSAALMNTEAFF. CDR3 DNA sequence: TGCAGCGCCGCCTTAATGAACACTGAAGCTTTCTTT. This chain connects TRBV29-1 to TRBJ1-1; D gene uncertain. The CDR3 covers 12 residues. V was trimmed by 7 bases and J by 0 bases, leaving 9 bases between them. Per germline, CDR1 SQVTM and CDR2 ANQGSEA.

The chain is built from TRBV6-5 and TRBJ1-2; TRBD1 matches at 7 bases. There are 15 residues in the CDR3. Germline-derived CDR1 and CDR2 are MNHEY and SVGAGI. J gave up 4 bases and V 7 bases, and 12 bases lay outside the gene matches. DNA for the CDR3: TGTGCCAGCAACCCGACAGGGATCGGGAGCTATGGCTACACCTTC. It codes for CASNPTGIGSYGYTF.

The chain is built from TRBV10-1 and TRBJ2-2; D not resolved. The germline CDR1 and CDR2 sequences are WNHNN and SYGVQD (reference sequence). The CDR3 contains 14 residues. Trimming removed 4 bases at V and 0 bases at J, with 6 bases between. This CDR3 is CASSGSPNTGELFF. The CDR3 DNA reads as TGCGCCAGCAGTGGAAGTCCGAACACCGGGGAGCTGTTTTTT.

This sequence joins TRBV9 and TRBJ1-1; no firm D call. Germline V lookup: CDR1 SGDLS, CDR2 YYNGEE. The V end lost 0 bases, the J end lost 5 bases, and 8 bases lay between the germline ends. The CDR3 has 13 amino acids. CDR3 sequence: CASSVGVGTEAFF. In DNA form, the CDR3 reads TGTGCCAGCAGCGTAGGTGTGGGGACTGAAGCTTTCTTT.

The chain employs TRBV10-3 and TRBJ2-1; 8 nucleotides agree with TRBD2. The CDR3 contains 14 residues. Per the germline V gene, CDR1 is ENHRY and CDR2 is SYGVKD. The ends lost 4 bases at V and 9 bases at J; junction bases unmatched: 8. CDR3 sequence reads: CAISAAGGSSEQFF. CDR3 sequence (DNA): TGTGCCATCAGTGCCGCGGGGGGATCTAGTGAGCAGTTCTTC.

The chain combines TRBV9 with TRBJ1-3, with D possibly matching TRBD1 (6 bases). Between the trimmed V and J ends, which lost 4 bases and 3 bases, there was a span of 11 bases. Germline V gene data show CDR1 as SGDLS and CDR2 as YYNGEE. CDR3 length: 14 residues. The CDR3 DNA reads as TGTGCCAGCAGCAAAACAGGGAGTGGAAACACCATATATTTT. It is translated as CASSKTGSGNTIYF.

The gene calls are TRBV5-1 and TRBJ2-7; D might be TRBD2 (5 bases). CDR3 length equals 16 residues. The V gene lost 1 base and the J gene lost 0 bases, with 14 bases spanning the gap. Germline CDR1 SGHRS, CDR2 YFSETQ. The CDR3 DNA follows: TGCGCCAGCAGCTTGAGGGCTGACGGAGGCTCCTACGAGCAGTACTTC. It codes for CASSLRADGGSYEQYF.

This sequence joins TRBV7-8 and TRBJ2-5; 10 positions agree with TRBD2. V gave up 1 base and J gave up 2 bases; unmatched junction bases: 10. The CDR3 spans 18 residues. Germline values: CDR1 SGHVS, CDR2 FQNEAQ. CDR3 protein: CASSLVASGGAPQETQYF. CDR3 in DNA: TGTGCCAGCAGCTTAGTGGCTAGCGGGGGAGCACCTCAAGAGACCCAGTACTTC.

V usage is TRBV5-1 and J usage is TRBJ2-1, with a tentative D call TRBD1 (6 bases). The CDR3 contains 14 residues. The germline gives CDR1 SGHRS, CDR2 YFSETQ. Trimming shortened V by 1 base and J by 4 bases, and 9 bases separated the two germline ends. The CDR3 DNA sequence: TGCGCCAGCAGCTTGAACGGACAGTACAATGAGCAGTTCTTC. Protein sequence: CASSLNGQYNEQFF.

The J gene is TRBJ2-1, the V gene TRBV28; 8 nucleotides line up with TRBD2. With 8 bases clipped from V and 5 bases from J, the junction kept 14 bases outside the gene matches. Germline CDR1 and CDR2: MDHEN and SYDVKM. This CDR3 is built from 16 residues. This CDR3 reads CASGDPGRGGNNEQFF. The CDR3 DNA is TGTGCCAGCGGGGATCCGGGACGGGGGGGCAACAATGAGCAGTTCTTC.

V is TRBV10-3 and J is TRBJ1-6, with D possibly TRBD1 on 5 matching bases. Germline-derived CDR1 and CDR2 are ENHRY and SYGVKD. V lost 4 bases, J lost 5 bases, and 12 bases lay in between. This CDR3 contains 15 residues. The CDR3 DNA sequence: TGTGCCATCAGTGGGGAGACAGCAAATAATTCACCCCTCCACTTT. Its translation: CAISGETANNSPLHF.

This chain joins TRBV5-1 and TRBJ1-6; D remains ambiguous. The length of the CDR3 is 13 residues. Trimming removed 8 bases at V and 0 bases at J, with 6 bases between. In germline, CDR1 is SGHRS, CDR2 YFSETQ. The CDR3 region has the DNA TGCGCCAGTGGTAGCTCCTATAATTCACCCCTCCACTTT. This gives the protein CASGSSYNSPLHF. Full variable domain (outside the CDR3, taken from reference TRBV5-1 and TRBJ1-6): KAGVTQTPRYLIKTRGQQVTLSCSPISGHRSVSWYQQTPGQGLQFLFEYFSETQRNKGNFPGRFSGRQFSNSRSEMNVSTLELGDSALYLCASGSSYNSPLHFGNGTRLTVT.

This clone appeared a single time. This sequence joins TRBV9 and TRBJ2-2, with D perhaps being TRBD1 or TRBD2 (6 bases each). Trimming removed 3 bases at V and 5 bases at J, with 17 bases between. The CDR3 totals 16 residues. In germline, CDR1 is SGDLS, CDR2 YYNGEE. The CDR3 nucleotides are TGTGCCAGCAGCGGACTTTCGGGGGCTGGTACCGGGGAGCTGTTTTTT. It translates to CASSGLSGAGTGELFF.

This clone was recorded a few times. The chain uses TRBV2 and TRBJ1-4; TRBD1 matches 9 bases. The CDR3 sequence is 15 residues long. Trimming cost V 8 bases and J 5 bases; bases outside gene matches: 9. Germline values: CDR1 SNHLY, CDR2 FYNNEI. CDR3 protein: CASRAEQGANEKLFF. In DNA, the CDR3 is TGTGCCAGCCGAGCTGAACAGGGGGCCAATGAAAAACTGTTTTTT. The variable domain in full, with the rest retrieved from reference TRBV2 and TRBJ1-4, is EPEVTQTPSHQVTQMGQEVILRCVPISNHLYFYWYRQILGQKVEFLVSFYNNEISEKSEIFDDQFSVERPDGSNFTLKIRSTKLEDSAMYFCASRAEQGANEKLFFGSGTQLSVL.